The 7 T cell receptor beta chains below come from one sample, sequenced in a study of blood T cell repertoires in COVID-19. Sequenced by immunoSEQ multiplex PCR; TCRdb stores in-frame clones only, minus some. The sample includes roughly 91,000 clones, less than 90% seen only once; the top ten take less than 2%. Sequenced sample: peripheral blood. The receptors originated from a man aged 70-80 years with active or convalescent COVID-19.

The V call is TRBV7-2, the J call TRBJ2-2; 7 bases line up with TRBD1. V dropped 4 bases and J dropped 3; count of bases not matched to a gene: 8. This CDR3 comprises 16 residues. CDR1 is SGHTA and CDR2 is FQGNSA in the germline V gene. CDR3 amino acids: CASSSSGTVYTGELFF. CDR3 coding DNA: TGTGCCAGCAGCTCATCCGGGACAGTGTACACCGGGGAGCTGTTTTTT.

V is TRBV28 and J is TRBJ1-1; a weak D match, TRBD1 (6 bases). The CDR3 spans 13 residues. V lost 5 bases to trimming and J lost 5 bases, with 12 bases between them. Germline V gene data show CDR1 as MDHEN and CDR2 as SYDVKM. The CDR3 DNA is TGTGCCAGCAGTCTAGGGGGTCGAACTGAAGCTTTCTTT. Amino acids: CASSLGGRTEAFF.

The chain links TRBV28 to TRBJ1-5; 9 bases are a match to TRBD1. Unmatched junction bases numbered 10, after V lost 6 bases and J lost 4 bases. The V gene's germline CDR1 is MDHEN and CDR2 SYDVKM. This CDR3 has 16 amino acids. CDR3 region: CASSSPQGARNQPQHF. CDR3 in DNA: TGTGCCAGCAGCTCCCCACAGGGGGCGAGGAATCAGCCCCAGCATTTT.

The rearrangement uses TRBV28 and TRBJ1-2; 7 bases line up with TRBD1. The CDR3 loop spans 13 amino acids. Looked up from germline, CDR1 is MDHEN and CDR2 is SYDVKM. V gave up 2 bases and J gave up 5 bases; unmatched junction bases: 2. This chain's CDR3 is CASSLRTGYGYTF. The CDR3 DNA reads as TGTGCCAGCAGTTTACGGACAGGTTATGGCTACACCTTC.

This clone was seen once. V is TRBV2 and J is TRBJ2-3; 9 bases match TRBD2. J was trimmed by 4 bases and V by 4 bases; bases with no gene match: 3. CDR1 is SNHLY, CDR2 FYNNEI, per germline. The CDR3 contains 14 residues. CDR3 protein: CASSVRLAADTQYF. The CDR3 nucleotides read TGTGCCAGCAGTGTTAGACTAGCGGCAGATACGCAGTATTTT. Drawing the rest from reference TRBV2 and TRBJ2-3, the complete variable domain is EPEVTQTPSHQVTQMGQEVILRCVPISNHLYFYWYRQILGQKVEFLVSFYNNEISEKSEIFDDQFSVERPDGSNFTLKIRSTKLEDSAMYFCASSVRLAADTQYFGPGTRLTVL.

The CDR3 sequence is CASSGTGGIYGYTF. DNA of the CDR3: TGTGCCAGCAGTGGGACAGGAGGCATATATGGCTACACCTTC. This chain links TRBV28 with TRBJ1-2, with 8 positions matching TRBD1. CDR3 length: 14 residues. V shed 5 bases, J shed 5 bases, and the junction held 7 bases outside the gene matches. The germline CDR1 and CDR2 sequences are MDHEN and SYDVKM.

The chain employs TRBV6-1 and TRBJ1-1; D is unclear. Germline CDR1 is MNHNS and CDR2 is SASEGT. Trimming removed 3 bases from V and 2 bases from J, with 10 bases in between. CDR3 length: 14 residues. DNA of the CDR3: TGTGCCAGCAGTGATGGCAGATTCAACACTGAAGCTTTCTTT. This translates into CASSDGRFNTEAFF.